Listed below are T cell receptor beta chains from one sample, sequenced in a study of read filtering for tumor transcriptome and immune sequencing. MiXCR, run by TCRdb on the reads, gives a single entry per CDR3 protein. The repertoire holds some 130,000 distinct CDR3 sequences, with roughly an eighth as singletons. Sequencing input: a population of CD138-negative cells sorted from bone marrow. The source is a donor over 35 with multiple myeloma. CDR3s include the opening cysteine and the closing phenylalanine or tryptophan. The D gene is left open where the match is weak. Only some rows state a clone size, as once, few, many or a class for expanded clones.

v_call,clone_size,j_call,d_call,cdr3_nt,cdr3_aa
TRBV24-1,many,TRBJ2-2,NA,TGTGCCACCAGTGGGGGTCCTGAGAACACCGGGGAGCTGTTTTTT,CATSGGPENTGELFF
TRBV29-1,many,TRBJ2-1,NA,TGCAGCGTTTCAGTCAGGGGAGGTGAGCAGTTCTTC,CSVSVRGGEQFF
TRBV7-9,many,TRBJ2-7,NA,TGTGCCAGCAGCCCCGACAGGTCTCTACGTTCTTACGAGCAGTACTTC,CASSPDRSLRSYEQYF
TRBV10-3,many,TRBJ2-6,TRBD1,TGTGCCATCAGTGACCGGACAGGGGGCATTGGGGCCAACGTCCTGACTTTC,CAISDRTGGIGANVLTF
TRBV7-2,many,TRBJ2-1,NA,TGTGCCAGCAGCTGGGGTTTTCTAGCGAGGAGTGAGCAGTTCTTC,CASSWGFLARSEQFF
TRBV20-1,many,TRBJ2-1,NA,TGCAGTGCTAGAGGGTCAGGGGGGAATGAGCAGTTCTTC,CSARGSGGNEQFF
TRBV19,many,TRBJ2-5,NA,TGTGCCAGTAGTATAATGGGACTTCAAGAGACCCAGTACTTC,CASSIMGLQETQYF
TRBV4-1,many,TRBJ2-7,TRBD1,TGCGCCAGCAGCCAAGAGACAGGGAGCTCCTACGAGCAGTACTTC,CASSQETGSSYEQYF
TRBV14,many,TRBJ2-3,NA,TGTGCCAGCAGCAGCCGATCGGACAGACCCACAGATACGCAGTATTTT,CASSSRSDRPTDTQYF
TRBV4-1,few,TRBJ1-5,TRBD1,TGCGCCAGCAGCCCGAGAACAGGGGGCGGTGGTCAGCCCCAGCATTTT,CASSPRTGGGGQPQHF
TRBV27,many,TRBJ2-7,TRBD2,TGTGCCAGCAAGGAACTAGCGGGAGGATTGAGGCACGAGCAGTACTTC,CASKELAGGLRHEQYF
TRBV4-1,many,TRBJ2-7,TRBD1,TGCGCCAGCAGCCAAGCGGACAGGGGGACCTACGAGCAGTACTTC,CASSQADRGTYEQYF
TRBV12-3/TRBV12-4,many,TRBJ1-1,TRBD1,TGTGCCAGCAGCCCCGACAGGGTGAACACTGAAGCTTTCTTT,CASSPDRVNTEAFF
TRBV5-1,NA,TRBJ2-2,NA,TGCGCCAGCAGCCTTGGTCTCTTAGCGGACACCGGGGAGCTGTTTTTT,CASSLGLLADTGELFF
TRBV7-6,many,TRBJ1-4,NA,TGTGCCAGCAGCTTAGTTGGGGGGGAAAAACTGTTTTTT,CASSLVGGEKLFF
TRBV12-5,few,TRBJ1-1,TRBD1,TGTGCTAGTGGTTGGGACAGGGGCACTGAAGCTTTCTTT,CASGWDRGTEAFF
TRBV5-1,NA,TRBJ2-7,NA,TGCGCCAGCAGCTTGATGGGCAGCTACGAGCAGTACTTC,CASSLMGSYEQYF
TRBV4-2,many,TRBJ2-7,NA,TGTGCCAGCAGCCGCCCGATCGATAGTTCGATGAGCTCCTACGAGCAGTACTTC,CASSRPIDSSMSSYEQYF
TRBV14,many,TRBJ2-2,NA,TGTGCCAGCAGCCACCAAGCCTCAACCGGGGAGCTGTTTTTT,CASSHQASTGELFF
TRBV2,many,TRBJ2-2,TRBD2,TGTGCCAGCAGCTTCAGCGGGAGGGAGGGCACCGGGGAGCTGTTTTTT,CASSFSGREGTGELFF
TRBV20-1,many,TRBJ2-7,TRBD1,TGCAGTGCTAGAGATGAACAGGGGACCTACGAGCAGTACTTC,CSARDEQGTYEQYF
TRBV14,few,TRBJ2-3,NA,TGTGCCAGCAGCCAGAGACGAGGGTCCCGCCCAGATACGCAGTATTTT,CASSQRRGSRPDTQYF
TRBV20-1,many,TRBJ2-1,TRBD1,TGCAGTGCCCGAGAGGGGGCGGCCACCTACAATGAGCAGTTCTTC,CSAREGAATYNEQFF
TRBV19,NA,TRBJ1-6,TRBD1,TGTGCCAGTAGTATAGGCCCGCTTCAAGGCTTGGACAGGGCGTATAATTCACCACTCCACTTT,CASSIGPLQGLDRAYNSPLHF
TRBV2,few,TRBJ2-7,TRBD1,TGTGCCAGCAGGGAAGGGACAGGGGCGACCTACGAGCGGTACTTC,CASREGTGATYERYF
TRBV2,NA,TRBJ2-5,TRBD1,TGTGCCAGCAGTGAAAAGGACAGGGGGCGAGAGACCCAGTACTTC,CASSEKDRGRETQYF
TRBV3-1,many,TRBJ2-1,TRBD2,TGTGCCAGCAGCCCACTTAGCGGGAGCTATGAGCAGTTCTTC,CASSPLSGSYEQFF
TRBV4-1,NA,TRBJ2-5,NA,TGCGCCAGCAGCCATTCAGAGGCTGAGACCCAGTACTTC,CASSHSEAETQYF
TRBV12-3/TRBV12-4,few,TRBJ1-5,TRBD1,TGTGCCAGCAGTCTGACAGGGATTCAGCCCCTGCATTTT,CASSLTGIQPLHF
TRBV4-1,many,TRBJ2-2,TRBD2,TGCGCCAGCAGCCATTCCGGGACTAGCGGGAGGGGTCGGGCCGGGGAGCTGTTTTTT,CASSHSGTSGRGRAGELFF
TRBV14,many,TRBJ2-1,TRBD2,TGTGCCAGCAGCCAAGGGGGACTAGCCTGGGGCAATGAGCAGTTCTTC,CASSQGGLAWGNEQFF
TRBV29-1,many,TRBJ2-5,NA,TGCAGCGTTGACGAGTACCAAGAGACCCAGTACTTC,CSVDEYQETQYF
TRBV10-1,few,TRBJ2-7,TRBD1,TGCGCCAGCAGTGAGTTCGGACAGGGTCACGACGAGCAGTACTTC,CASSEFGQGHDEQYF
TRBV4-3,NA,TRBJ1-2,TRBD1,TGCGCCAGCAGTCCTAACAGGGGGCAGGACTATGGCTACACCTTC,CASSPNRGQDYGYTF
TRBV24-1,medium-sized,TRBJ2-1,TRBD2,TGTGCCACCAGTGATCCCCGGACTAGCGGGAGGAGGGATGAGCAGTTCTTC,CATSDPRTSGRRDEQFF
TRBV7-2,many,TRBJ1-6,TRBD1,TGTGCCAGCAGCTCGGCCGGGACAGGGCTTAATTCACCCCTCCACTTT,CASSSAGTGLNSPLHF
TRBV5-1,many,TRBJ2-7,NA,TGCGCCAGCAGCCCGACGGTGGGCTACGAGCAGTACTTC,CASSPTVGYEQYF
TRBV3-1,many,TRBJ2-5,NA,TGTGCCAGCAGCCAAAGCGGAGGAGCCAACGGGGCCCAGTACTTC,CASSQSGGANGAQYF
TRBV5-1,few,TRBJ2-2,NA,TGCGCCAGCAGCCCGAGCAGCCTAACCGGGGAGCTGTTTTTT,CASSPSSLTGELFF
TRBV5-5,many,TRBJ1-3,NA,TGTGCCAGCAGCTTACGTAGGGACTCTGGAAACACCATATATTTT,CASSLRRDSGNTIYF
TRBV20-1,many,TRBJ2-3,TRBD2,TGCAGTGCTAGATTCGACGGCGGGAGGGTAACAGATACGCAGTATTTT,CSARFDGGRVTDTQYF
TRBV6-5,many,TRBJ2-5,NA,TGTGCCAGCACCCCGGAACTCAGGGGAGAGACCCAGTACTTC,CASTPELRGETQYF
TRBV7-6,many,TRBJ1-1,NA,TGTGCCAGCAGCTTAGCCCACGGGGCTGAAGCTTTCTTT,CASSLAHGAEAFF
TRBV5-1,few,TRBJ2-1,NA,TGCGCCAGCCACCCGGGGAGCTCCTACAGTGAGCAGTTCTTC,CASHPGSSYSEQFF
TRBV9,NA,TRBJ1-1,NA,TGTGCCAGCAGCCCCCGGGCCACTAACACTGAAGCTTTCTTT,CASSPRATNTEAFF
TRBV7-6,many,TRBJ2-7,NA,TGTGCCAGCAGCCCCGGGTTGACTGCCTACGAGCAGTACTTC,CASSPGLTAYEQYF
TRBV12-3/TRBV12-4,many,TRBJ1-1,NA,TGTGCCAGCAGTTTTTTGAACACTGAAGCTTTCTTT,CASSFLNTEAFF
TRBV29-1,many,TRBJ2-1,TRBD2,TGCAGCCATTCGACTAGCGGGAGTGGTGAGCAGTTCTTC,CSHSTSGSGEQFF
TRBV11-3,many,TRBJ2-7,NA,TGTGCCAGCAGCTTAGAATTCGGGGTGTCCTACGAGCAGTACTTC,CASSLEFGVSYEQYF
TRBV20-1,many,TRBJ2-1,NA,TGCAGTGCTAGAGCCTTACGTCCTGGGGCTAGCGTGAATGAGCAGTTCTTC,CSARALRPGASVNEQFF
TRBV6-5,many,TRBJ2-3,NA,TGTGCCAGCAGTGCCTGGACAGTTAGCACAGATACGCAGTATTTT,CASSAWTVSTDTQYF